The 23 T cell receptor beta chains below were found in one sample sequenced in a study of T cells in Graves' hyperthyroidism and ophthalmopathy. Template material for amplifying TCR beta CDR3 regions consisted of RNA transcripts. HTBI primers were the set used in a first-round RT-PCR of the TCR CDR3. From the multiplex PCR reads, TCRdb called clonotypes with MiXCR, one entry per CDR3 protein. This sample has about 400,000 distinct CDR3 sequences, with roughly 15% found just once. Sequences were obtained from blood. These receptors were taken from a woman aged 55 to 70 with Graves' ophthalmopathy.

A few counts support this clonotype. CDR3 residues: CASSSGAVDTEAFF. CDR3 DNA: TGCGCCAGCAGCTCTGGCGCGGTGGATACTGAAGCTTTCTTT. The chain joins TRBV4-1 to TRBJ1-1, with D unclear. Germline lookup yields CDR1 MGHRA and CDR2 YSYEKL. V was trimmed by 5 bases and J by 5 bases, leaving 15 bases between them. This CDR3 spans 14 amino acids.

This clonotype was counted many times. The chain uses TRBV3-1 and TRBJ2-7, with D maybe TRBD2 (5 bases). This CDR3 is 11 amino acids long. V lost 2 bases and J lost 7, with 6 bases in between. Germline V gene data show CDR1 as LGHDT and CDR2 as YNNKEL (reference sequence). The CDR3 spells CASSQRREQYF. The CDR3 DNA sequence: TGTGCCAGCAGCCAAAGGAGGGAGCAGTACTTC.

This clonotype appeared many times. The chain employs TRBV29-1 and TRBJ2-3; D is possibly TRBD1 or TRBD2 (5 bases each). Germline CDR1 and CDR2: SQVTM and ANQGSEA. The CDR3 consists of 14 residues. V gave up 4 bases and J gave up 4 bases, with 15 bases separating them. The CDR3 loop is CSVGAGAGADTQYF. The CDR3 DNA reads TGCAGCGTTGGTGCCGGGGCGGGCGCAGATACGCAGTATTTT.

This clonotype has a handful of counts. This chain joins TRBV5-1 and TRBJ1-6; 7 bases fit TRBD1. This CDR3 spans 15 amino acids. The germline gives CDR1 SGHRS, CDR2 YFSETQ. Trimming took 4 bases from V and 6 from J; bases not matched to a gene: 7. The CDR3 region has the DNA TGCGCCAGCAGCCCTTCGGCAGGGGGTAATTCACCCCTCCACTTT. As protein: CASSPSAGGNSPLHF.

This chain links TRBV29-1 with TRBJ2-1; D not resolved. The CDR3 is 14 amino acids. CDR1 is SQVTM, CDR2 ANQGSEA, per germline. Trimming removed 2 bases at V and 5 bases at J, with 13 bases between. CDR3 sequence: CSVEILEVHNEQFF. The CDR3 DNA reads as TGCAGCGTTGAAATCTTAGAGGTCCACAATGAGCAGTTCTTC.

The gene calls are TRBV7-8 and TRBJ2-1, with a tentative D call TRBD2 (6 bases). CDR3 length equals 15 residues. The germline CDR1 and CDR2 sequences are SGHVS and FQNEAQ. Trimming took 5 bases from V and 5 from J, leaving 16 bases between them. The CDR3 loop is CASSPSGGLHNEQFF. CDR3 bases: TGTGCCAGCAGCCCGAGCGGAGGGCTGCACAATGAGCAGTTCTTC.

In its sample, this clonotype was seen many times. The V call is TRBV28, the J call TRBJ2-6, with D possibly matching TRBD1 (6 bases). Looked up from germline, CDR1 is MDHEN and CDR2 is SYDVKM. Deletions cut 3 bases from V and 4 bases from J, with 10 bases between. This CDR3 has 15 amino acids. This CDR3 is CASSFRGAGANVLTF. Written as DNA, the CDR3 is TGTGCCAGCAGTTTCAGGGGAGCCGGGGCCAACGTCCTGACTTTC.

V and J are TRBV6-1 and TRBJ2-7, with D uncertain. Between the trimmed V and J ends, which lost 8 bases and 2 bases, there was a span of 13 bases. Germline V CDR1 and CDR2: MNHNS, SASEGT. CDR3 length: 13 amino acids. Here the CDR3 DNA reads TGTGCCAGCTGGCTGGGTGTCCCCTACGAGCAGTACTTC. Its protein is CASWLGVPYEQYF.

This chain uses TRBV19 with TRBJ1-5; D is uncertain. CDR1 and CDR2 (germline): LNHDA, SQIVND (reference sequence). V was shortened by 3 bases and J by 0 bases, with 9 bases between the two germline ends. The CDR3 has 15 residues. The CDR3 sequence is CASSIPRYSNQPQHF. The CDR3 DNA is TGTGCCAGTAGTATCCCCAGATATAGCAATCAGCCCCAGCATTTT.

Of note for this clonotype: A much larger clone differs by one base, so this may be a read error. The chain couples TRBV15 to TRBJ1-1, with D maybe TRBD1 (6 bases). CDR1 and CDR2 (germline): LNHNV, YYDKDF (reference sequence). This CDR3 is 16 amino acids long. CDR3: CAISRGGGGATTEAFF. The CDR3 nucleotides read TGTGCCATCAGCAGAGGGGGGGGCGGGGCGACCACTGAAGCTTTCTTT.

This clonotype was observed many times. This chain connects TRBV3-1 to TRBJ1-1; no reliable D call. The CDR3 has 14 amino acids. Trimming removed 4 bases from V and 7 bases from J, with 16 bases in between. The germline gives CDR1 LGHDT, CDR2 YNNKEL (reference sequence). The CDR3 nucleotides read TGTGCCAGCAGCCCCCTAAGTTCGGGGATTGAAGCTTTCTTT. Residues: CASSPLSSGIEAFF.

This clonotype has more than one count but fewer than ten. The chain combines TRBV7-3 with TRBJ2-2, with D possibly being TRBD2 (6 bases). The V gene lost 0 bases and the J gene lost 4 bases, with 12 bases spanning the gap. The CDR3 length is 16 residues. Germline-derived CDR1 and CDR2 are SGHTA and FQGTGA. Written as DNA, the CDR3 is TGTGCCAGCAGCTTAACCCCGGAGGGAACCACCGGGGAGCTGTTTTTT. Translated: CASSLTPEGTTGELFF.

At least ten counts were recorded for this clonotype. The V gene is TRBV2, the J gene TRBJ2-5; the D is unclear. The germline gives CDR1 SNHLY, CDR2 FYNNEI. Trimming took off 8 bases at V and 5 bases at J, with 6 bases between the two ends. The length of the CDR3 is 10 residues. The CDR3 sequence: CASSIETQYF. CDR3 DNA: TGTGCCAGCTCCATCGAGACCCAGTACTTC.

The chain employs TRBV6-1 and TRBJ2-5; TRBD2 matches at 14 bases. J gave up 4 bases and V 3 bases, and 1 base lay outside the gene matches. Germline CDR1 MNHNS, CDR2 SASEGT. This CDR3 contains 15 residues. The CDR3 spells CASSDGLAGGETQYF. The CDR3 DNA follows: TGTGCCAGCAGTGACGGACTAGCGGGAGGAGAGACCCAGTACTTC.

The genes are TRBV20-1 and TRBJ2-4; 8 nucleotides agree with TRBD1. CDR1 is DFQATT, CDR2 SNEGSKA, per germline (reference sequence). J lost 0 bases, V lost 3 bases, and 7 bases had no gene match. CDR3 length: 16 residues. This CDR3 is CSASPRGRGAKNIQYF. The CDR3 nucleotides read TGCAGTGCTAGTCCCAGGGGGCGTGGAGCCAAAAACATTCAGTACTTC.

Only a few counts were recorded for this clonotype. The CDR3 sequence: CSTGQGHEQYF. In DNA form, the CDR3 reads TGCAGTACTGGACAGGGCCACGAGCAGTACTTC. V gene TRBV20-1 combines with J gene TRBJ2-7, with 8 bases aligning to TRBD1. There are 11 residues in the CDR3. Trimming cost V 8 bases and J 5 bases; bases outside gene matches: 5. The germline gives CDR1 DFQATT, CDR2 SNEGSKA (reference sequence).

This clonotype was recorded a few times. The J gene is TRBJ2-5, the V gene TRBV5-1; unclear D gene. The CDR3 runs 13 residues. With 4 bases removed from V and 3 bases from J, the gap between germline ends came to 10 bases. Germline CDR1 is SGHRS and CDR2 is YFSETQ. Here the CDR3 reads CASSPLREETQYF. CDR3 sequence (DNA): TGCGCCAGCAGCCCCCTGAGAGAAGAGACCCAGTACTTC.

This chain uses TRBV6-1 with TRBJ1-2; D remains unclear. Trimming pared 6 bases from V and 4 bases from J, leaving 12 bases between. Germline lookup yields CDR1 MNHNS and CDR2 SASEGT. This CDR3 is 13 amino acids long. The CDR3 coding sequence is TGTGCCAGCAGGGACTCCGGGGTCTATGGCTACACCTTC. Protein product: CASRDSGVYGYTF.

This clonotype was seen repeatedly, ten times or more. This sequence joins TRBV20-1 and TRBJ2-1, with TRBD1 matching 10 bases. Per the germline V gene, CDR1 is DFQATT and CDR2 is SNEGSKA (reference sequence). Trimming cost V 0 bases and J 3 bases; bases outside gene matches: 11. There are 18 residues in the CDR3. CDR3 in amino acids: CSARDQSRTGGIYNEQFF. The CDR3 DNA reads as TGCAGTGCTAGAGACCAATCCCGGACAGGGGGGATCTACAATGAGCAGTTCTTC.

This clonotype was seen at least ten times. V is TRBV3-1 and J is TRBJ2-1; possibly TRBD2 for D (6 bases). CDR1 LGHDT and CDR2 YNNKEL come from the germline V gene (reference sequence). Trimming left V 4 bases short and J 0 bases short, with 13 bases between. The CDR3 has 16 amino acids. The CDR3 is CASSPGGASSYNEQFF. The CDR3 DNA follows: TGTGCCAGCAGCCCGGGCGGGGCGAGCTCCTACAATGAGCAGTTCTTC.

V and J are TRBV5-1 and TRBJ2-1; 11 bases line up with TRBD2. This CDR3 is 16 amino acids long. V lost 4 bases and J lost 4; bases outside the gene matches: 7. Germline V lookup: CDR1 SGHRS, CDR2 YFSETQ. The CDR3: CASSPAGTSGYNEQFF. The CDR3 DNA reads TGCGCCAGCAGCCCCGCCGGGACTAGCGGATACAATGAGCAGTTCTTC.

This clonotype occurred a few times. CDR3 coding DNA: TGCAGTGGCGCGGGAGTCCCCCCCAATGAGCAGTTCTTC. Amino acid sequence: CSGAGVPPNEQFF. This chain uses TRBV20-1 with TRBJ2-1, with 7 bases aligning to TRBD2. The CDR3 spans 13 residues. V was pared by 7 bases and J by 6 bases, with 9 bases of the junction left unmatched. Germline V CDR1 and CDR2: DFQATT, SNEGSKA (reference sequence).

The chain has TRBV9 and TRBJ2-1, with TRBD2 identical over 8 bases. V gave up 3 bases and J gave up 5 bases; unmatched junction bases: 10. From germline, CDR1 is SGDLS and CDR2 YYNGEE. This CDR3 contains 16 residues. CDR3: CASSGSVAGPNNEQFF. For the CDR3, the DNA is TGTGCCAGCAGCGGTTCTGTAGCGGGACCAAACAATGAGCAGTTCTTC.